This entry lists 31 T cell receptor beta chains sequenced from one sample in a study of blood T cell repertoires in COVID-19. Method: immunoSEQ multiplex PCR; TCRdb's copy keeps in-frame clones and lacks some. The profile covers some 30,000 clones, with about 91% appearing a single time and less than 20% taken by the ten largest. Sequences were obtained from peripheral blood. The source is a human donor with active COVID-19. The donor label of this sample is uncertain.

The V call is TRBV29-1, the J call TRBJ1-1; TRBD1 is a possible D gene (5 bases). The CDR3 is 13 amino acids. Trimming shortened V by 2 bases and J by 1 base, and 8 bases separated the two germline ends. Germline CDR1 and CDR2: SQVTM and ANQGSEA. The CDR3 here is CSVESDKNTEAFF. The CDR3, as DNA: TGCAGCGTTGAATCGGACAAGAACACTGAAGCTTTCTTT.

The V call is TRBV28, the J call TRBJ2-7; 7 bases match TRBD2. The CDR3 extends over 15 amino acids. Germline V gene sequence: CDR1 MDHEN, CDR2 SYDVKM. Unmatched junction bases numbered 10, after V lost 6 bases and J lost 2 bases. CDR3 DNA sequence: TGTGCCAGCAGCCCCGGCGGGGGACCCACCTACGAGCAGTACTTC. It is translated as CASSPGGGPTYEQYF.

This clone was counted a single time. The V gene is TRBV10-3, the J gene TRBJ2-5; 8 nucleotides line up with TRBD1. V gave up 6 bases and J gave up 4 bases; unmatched junction bases: 4. This CDR3 is built from 13 residues. Looked up from germline, CDR1 is ENHRY and CDR2 is SYGVKD. DNA for the CDR3: TGTGCCATCAGCCAGGGGGCGGGAGAGACCCAGTACTTC. This sequence encodes CAISQGAGETQYF.

The chain recombines TRBV6-6 with TRBJ2-3, with 9 bases matching TRBD1. CDR1 is MNHNY, CDR2 SVGAGI, per germline (reference sequence). This CDR3 is built from 16 residues. The ends lost 6 bases at V and 3 bases at J; junction bases unmatched: 10. CDR3 sequence: CASRLMTGGWTDTQYF. The CDR3 bases are TGTGCCAGCAGGCTTATGACAGGGGGTTGGACAGATACGCAGTATTTT.

V is TRBV7-8 and J is TRBJ2-5; 10 bases match TRBD2. Germline V gene lookup returns CDR1 SGHVS and CDR2 FQNEAQ. The length of the CDR3 is 15 residues. Losses at the gene ends were 3 bases for V and 3 bases for J; bases not matched to a gene: 4. The CDR3 protein is CASSLQLAGKETQYF. CDR3 in DNA: TGTGCCAGCAGCTTGCAACTAGCGGGGAAAGAGACCCAGTACTTC.

The chain has TRBV7-2 and TRBJ2-7; no clear D. The germline V gene has CDR1 SGHTA and CDR2 FQGNSA. The length of the CDR3 is 11 residues. Deletions cut 5 bases from V and 12 bases from J, with 14 bases between. The CDR3 sequence: CASSAHSPSYF. The CDR3 region has the DNA TGTGCCAGCAGCGCACACAGCCCTTCGTACTTC.

The chain combines TRBV18 with TRBJ2-7, with D uncertain. The CDR3 has 12 amino acids. Between the trimmed V and J ends, which lost 3 bases and 4 bases, there was a span of 7 bases. Germline CDR1 is KGHSH and CDR2 is LQKENI. CDR3 in amino acids: CASSPQHYEQYF. CDR3 coding DNA: TGTGCCAGCTCACCCCAACATTACGAGCAGTACTTC.

The chain combines TRBV6-5 with TRBJ2-7; TRBD2 is a possible D gene (6 bases). With 8 bases removed from V and 5 bases from J, the gap between germline ends came to 16 bases. CDR1 is MNHEY, CDR2 SVGAGI, per germline. This CDR3 spans 13 amino acids. DNA of the CDR3: TGTGCCAGCGGCCAGACGGGGGTGCACGAGCAGTACTTC. Residues: CASGQTGVHEQYF.

The chain uses TRBV28 and TRBJ1-1, with 7 bases that match TRBD1. The CDR3 spans 13 residues. The V gene end was trimmed by 5 bases and the J gene end by 7 bases; junction bases not matched to a gene: 7. Germline lookup yields CDR1 MDHEN and CDR2 SYDVKM. CDR3 in amino acids: CASSEGQTNEAFF. Here the CDR3 DNA reads TGTGCCAGCAGTGAGGGACAGACTAATGAAGCTTTCTTT.

This clone was seen only once. The V and J genes are TRBV11-2 and TRBJ1-5; D perhaps matches TRBD1 (5 bases). The CDR3 loop spans 14 amino acids. The ends were cut back, 1 base at V and 4 bases at J, with 8 bases in the middle. Per the germline V gene, CDR1 is SGHAT and CDR2 is FQNNGV. The CDR3 here is CASSLGRVNQPQHF. The DNA of the CDR3 is TGTGCCAGCAGCTTAGGCAGGGTAAATCAGCCCCAGCATTTT.

V is TRBV9 and J is TRBJ1-1; TRBD1 might be the D (6 bases). The CDR3 has 17 amino acids. The germline gives CDR1 SGDLS, CDR2 YYNGEE. The germline V and J ends were trimmed by 0 bases and 0 bases, with 15 bases remaining between them. The CDR3: CASSVDPSAGVNTEAFF. The CDR3 DNA is TGTGCCAGCAGCGTAGACCCGTCGGCAGGGGTGAACACTGAAGCTTTCTTT.

The chain links TRBV24-1 to TRBJ2-1; 7 nucleotides line up with TRBD2. Germline V CDR1 and CDR2: KGHDR, SFDVKD. The CDR3 contains 20 residues. The V segment lost 0 bases and the J segment 0 bases; nucleotides outside the gene matches: 13. As DNA, the CDR3 is TGTGCCACCAGTGATTTGTCGGTCCAAACTAGCGCCCACTCCTACAATGAGCAGTTCTTC. It yields the protein CATSDLSVQTSAHSYNEQFF.

The chain recombines TRBV6-5 with TRBJ1-1; possible D gene TRBD1, 6 bases. Trimming stripped 7 bases from V and 1 base from J, with 13 bases between. The CDR3 contains 14 residues. Germline assignment: CDR1 MNHEY and CDR2 SVGAGI. The CDR3 protein is CASKGGASNTEAFF. Here the CDR3 DNA reads TGTGCCAGCAAGGGGGGGGCTTCGAACACTGAAGCTTTCTTT.

V usage is TRBV27 and J usage is TRBJ2-3; D is perhaps TRBD1 (5 bases). The ends were cut back, 4 bases at V and 2 bases at J, with 16 bases in the middle. The germline V gene encodes CDR1 MNHEY and CDR2 SMNVEV (reference sequence). The CDR3 consists of 16 residues. The CDR3 sequence is CASSSGFVRVTDTQYF. The CDR3 coding sequence is TGTGCCAGCAGTTCCGGGTTCGTCAGGGTCACAGATACGCAGTATTTT.

The chain is built from TRBV15 and TRBJ2-1; 12 bases line up with TRBD2. This CDR3 spans 16 amino acids. J lost 5 bases, V lost 2 bases, and 4 bases had no gene match. CDR1 LNHNV and CDR2 YYDKDF come from the germline V gene (reference sequence). CDR3: CATSRFLAGGNNEQFF. For the CDR3, the DNA is TGTGCCACCAGCAGATTTCTAGCGGGGGGGAACAATGAGCAGTTCTTC.

The V call is TRBV5-1, the J call TRBJ2-7; 7 nucleotides line up with TRBD1. From germline, CDR1 is SGHRS and CDR2 YFSETQ. The CDR3 sequence is 16 residues long. V was pared by 0 bases and J by 1 base, with 7 bases of the junction left unmatched. DNA of the CDR3: TGCGCCAGCAGCTTGGTATCCGGGACAGATTCCTACGAGCAGTACTTC. It codes for CASSLVSGTDSYEQYF.

The chain is built from TRBV4-3 and TRBJ2-1; 8 nucleotides agree with TRBD1. Germline V gene data show CDR1 as LGHNA and CDR2 as YSLEER. Unmatched junction bases numbered 8, after V lost 0 bases and J lost 7 bases. CDR3 length equals 16 residues. The CDR3 DNA reads as TGCGCCAGCAGCCAAGAGCGAACAGGGGGATTGAATGAGCAGTTCTTC. Translating gives CASSQERTGGLNEQFF.

This clone came up once. The chain joins TRBV28 to TRBJ2-3, with D maybe TRBD2 (6 bases). The CDR3 consists of 17 residues. Trimming pared 5 bases from V and 2 bases from J, leaving 20 bases between. Looked up from germline, CDR1 is MDHEN and CDR2 is SYDVKM. In nucleotides, the CDR3 is TGTGCCAGCAGTCCGAGCAGACTAGGGATGAACACAGATACGCAGTATTTT. Translated, it gives CASSPSRLGMNTDTQYF.

The rearrangement joins TRBV6-6 to TRBJ1-1, with D tentatively TRBD1 (6 bases). The CDR3 has 15 amino acids. Trimming took off 2 bases at V and 6 bases at J, with 16 bases between the two ends. The V gene's germline CDR1 is MNHNY and CDR2 SVGAGI (reference sequence). The CDR3 nucleotides read TGTGCCAGCAGTTACCCCAAAGGACAGATCGCTGAAGCTTTCTTT. Translated, it gives CASSYPKGQIAEAFF.

The chain couples TRBV19 to TRBJ2-7; 10 nucleotides align to TRBD1. Trimming took 3 bases from V and 1 from J; bases not matched to a gene: 3. Germline V gives CDR1 LNHDA, CDR2 SQIVND (reference sequence). The CDR3 runs 15 residues. CDR3 DNA: TGTGCCAGTAGTATCCGGACAGGGGGATCCTACGAGCAGTACTTC. This gives the protein CASSIRTGGSYEQYF.

This chain connects TRBV30 to TRBJ1-5; tentative D call: TRBD1 (6 bases). The V end lost 0 bases, the J end lost 7 bases, and 10 bases lay between the germline ends. CDR3 length equals 13 residues. In germline, CDR1 is GTSNPN, CDR2 SVGIG (reference sequence). The CDR3 region is CAWSVTGSQPQHF. Written as DNA, the CDR3 is TGTGCCTGGAGTGTTACAGGGAGCCAGCCCCAGCATTTT. Full variable domain (missing parts from reference TRBV30 and TRBJ1-5): SQTIHQWPATLVQPVGSPLSLECTVEGTSNPNLYWYRQAAGRGLQLLFYSVGIGQISSEVPQNLSASRPQDRQFILSSKKLLLSDSGFYLCAWSVTGSQPQHFGDGTRLSIL.

The chain carries TRBV5-1 and TRBJ2-3, with 7 bases that match TRBD1. CDR3 length equals 14 residues. Germline V CDR1 and CDR2: SGHRS, YFSETQ. J lost 3 bases, V lost 3 bases, and 4 bases had no gene match. CDR3 region: CASSSDRVTDTQYF. The CDR3 DNA reads as TGCGCCAGCAGCTCTGACAGGGTTACAGATACGCAGTATTTT.

This clone showed up just a few times. The rearrangement joins TRBV16 to TRBJ2-7; 10 bases align to TRBD2. From germline, CDR1 is KGHSY and CDR2 FQNENV. The CDR3 is made up of 14 amino acids. Germline trimming cut 5 bases from V and 4 bases from J; bases unmatched to any gene: 5. CDR3 DNA sequence: TGTGCCAGCAGCGCGGGACTAGCGAATTACGAGCAGTACTTC. Translating gives CASSAGLANYEQYF.

The chain joins TRBV4-3 to TRBJ2-5; the match to TRBD2 covers 9 bases. This CDR3 comprises 18 residues. The germline CDR1 and CDR2 sequences are LGHNA and YSLEER. After removal of 1 base from V and 2 bases from J, the junction contained 11 bases not matched to a gene. CDR3 region: CASSQAGLATNGQETQYF. In DNA, the CDR3 is TGCGCCAGCAGCCAAGCCGGACTAGCGACAAACGGGCAAGAGACCCAGTACTTC.

This clone showed up just once. The genes are TRBV27 and TRBJ2-1, with 10 bases aligning to TRBD2. The germline CDR1 and CDR2 sequences are MNHEY and SMNVEV (reference sequence). With 6 bases clipped from V and 1 base from J, the junction kept 6 bases outside the gene matches. CDR3 length: 16 amino acids. CDR3 loop: CASRRAGGISYNEQFF. Here the CDR3 DNA reads TGTGCCAGCAGGAGAGCGGGAGGGATTTCCTACAATGAGCAGTTCTTC.

V is TRBV7-2 and J is TRBJ2-7; 8 nucleotides match TRBD2. The CDR3 is made up of 14 amino acids. V lost 2 bases, J lost 1 base, and 1 base stayed unmatched. The germline V gene has CDR1 SGHTA and CDR2 FQGNSA. Here the CDR3 reads CASSLTSGSYEQYF. CDR3 nucleotides: TGTGCCAGCAGCTTAACTAGCGGTTCCTACGAGCAGTACTTC.

This chain uses TRBV3-1 (or the pseudogene TRBV3-2) with TRBJ2-5; 9 positions match TRBD2. There are 16 residues in the CDR3. V was pared by 1 base and J by 5 bases, with 8 bases of the junction left unmatched. Germline V gene sequence: CDR1 LGHDT, CDR2 YNNKEL (reference sequence). The CDR3 DNA sequence: TGTGCCAGCAGCCAAGGCTCCAGCGGGGGGAGGGAGACCCAGTACTTC. Translation gives CASSQGSSGGRETQYF.

The rearrangement joins TRBV28 to TRBJ2-3; D gene unclear. CDR3 length: 16 residues. Trimming removed 2 bases from V and 0 bases from J, with 12 bases in between. Germline CDR1 MDHEN, CDR2 SYDVKM. The CDR3 sequence is CASSLPALTSTDTQYF. The CDR3 bases are TGTGCCAGCAGTTTACCTGCGCTTACTAGCACAGATACGCAGTATTTT.

The chain employs TRBV6-2 or TRBV6-3 and TRBJ2-3; the match to TRBD1 covers 7 bases. The germline CDR1 and CDR2 sequences are MNHEY and SVGEGT. With V trimmed by 2 bases and J by 13 bases, 3 bases remained unmatched. This CDR3 is 11 amino acids long. The CDR3 DNA is TGTGCCAGCAGTTACGACAGGGCAGAGTATTTT. It specifies CASSYDRAEYF.

The chain links TRBV4-1 to TRBJ2-2; the D gene is possibly TRBD2 (5 bases). This CDR3 spans 16 amino acids. Germline V gene lookup returns CDR1 MGHRA and CDR2 YSYEKL. V lost 2 bases and J lost 5, with 15 bases in between. Here the CDR3 reads CASSQWGRRRTGELFF. Here the CDR3 DNA reads TGCGCCAGCAGCCAATGGGGTCGAAGGAGGACCGGGGAGCTGTTTTTT.

V and J are TRBV20-1 and TRBJ2-5, with D possibly TRBD1 on 7 matching bases. This CDR3 spans 14 amino acids. The germline V and J ends were trimmed by 3 bases and 5 bases, with 16 bases remaining between them. Germline loops: CDR1 DFQATT, CDR2 SNEGSKA (reference sequence). CDR3 bases: TGCAGTGCTAGTAGACAGGGCGGAGGGGAGACCCAGTACTTC. This gives the protein CSASRQGGGETQYF.